The 8 T cell receptor beta chains below were found in one sample sequenced in a study of blood T cells in healthy people across ages. Next came a second PCR, run for about 7 to 12 cycles, which used a sample-barcoded 5' primer along with a J-beta primer mix. TCRdb reanalysed the 5' RACE reads using MiXCR and keeps one entry per CDR3 protein. The table lists hundreds of thousands of distinct CDR3 sequences, roughly 50% of them singletons. Sequenced: blood. These receptors all come from a man under 40 in good health.

The chain recombines TRBV28 with TRBJ2-7; TRBD2 matches at 8 bases. The germline gives CDR1 MDHEN, CDR2 SYDVKM. The V gene end was trimmed by 4 bases and the J gene end by 6 bases; junction bases not matched to a gene: 11. The CDR3 is 15 amino acids. The chain's CDR3 is CASSYTAGGLLEQYF. As DNA, the CDR3 is TGTGCCAGCAGTTATACGGCGGGAGGCTTACTCGAGCAGTACTTC.

The chain uses TRBV20-1 and TRBJ2-1; D is unclear. CDR3 length equals 14 residues. Trimming pared 5 bases from V and 4 bases from J, leaving 15 bases between. Germline CDR1 reads DFQATT; CDR2 reads SNEGSKA (reference sequence). The chain's CDR3 is CSASPPGRYNEQFF. The CDR3 DNA is TGCAGTGCTTCGCCGCCGGGCCGGTACAATGAGCAGTTCTTC.

In this sample, this clonotype turned up a few times. This sequence joins TRBV7-2 and TRBJ2-1; TRBD2 aligns across 7 bases. This CDR3 is 15 amino acids long. Unmatched junction bases numbered 4, after V lost 1 base and J lost 4 bases. The germline gives CDR1 SGHTA, CDR2 FQGNSA. The CDR3 spells CASSLEWRGYNEQFF. The CDR3 DNA follows: TGTGCCAGCAGCTTAGAGTGGCGGGGGTACAATGAGCAGTTCTTC.

The CDR3 loop is CASNADGAGKPQHF. The DNA for the CDR3 is TGTGCCAGCAATGCAGACGGTGCTGGGAAGCCCCAGCATTTT. The rearrangement joins TRBV6-2 or TRBV6-3 to TRBJ1-5; D is uncertain. The V end lost 7 bases, the J end lost 8 bases, and 18 bases lay between the germline ends. This CDR3 spans 14 amino acids. Germline V CDR1 and CDR2: MNHEY, SVGEGT.

V is TRBV29-1 and J is TRBJ1-2, with unresolved D. V shed 8 bases and J shed 0 bases, with 13 bases lying between them. Germline loops: CDR1 SQVTM, CDR2 ANQGSEA. The CDR3 has 13 residues. CDR3 region: CSTSGGANYGYTF. Written as DNA, the CDR3 is TGCAGCACCAGTGGAGGAGCTAACTATGGCTACACCTTC. The complete variable domain, with remaining parts taken from reference TRBV29-1 and TRBJ1-2, reads SAVISQKPSRDICQRGTSLTIQCQVDSQVTMMFWYRQQPGQSLTLIATANQGSEATYESGFVIDKFPISRPNLTFSTLTVSNMSPEDSSIYLCSTSGGANYGYTFGSGTRLTVV.

This clonotype turned up a few times. The gene calls are TRBV29-1 and TRBJ2-3; 11 nucleotides align to TRBD2. V shed 7 bases, J shed 3 bases, and the junction held 6 bases outside the gene matches. Germline V lookup: CDR1 SQVTM, CDR2 ANQGSEA. This CDR3 region has 14 residues. CDR3 sequence: CSGETSGVTDTQYF. The CDR3 nucleotides read TGCAGCGGAGAGACTAGCGGGGTAACAGATACGCAGTATTTT.

This chain uses TRBV20-1 with TRBJ2-7, with a weak D call TRBD1 (6 bases). V shed 7 bases and J shed 6 bases, with 25 bases lying between them. This CDR3 has 15 residues. Germline V gives CDR1 DFQATT, CDR2 SNEGSKA (reference sequence). The CDR3 nucleotides read TGCAGTGTTTACTCCCCAGGGGCTGCAACAGGCGAGCAGTACTTC. Translated: CSVYSPGAATGEQYF.

The gene calls are TRBV29-1 and TRBJ2-5, with unresolved D. CDR3 length: 12 residues. V lost 4 bases, J lost 1 base, and 7 bases lay in between. CDR1 is SQVTM, CDR2 ANQGSEA, per germline. CDR3: CSVVGIQETQYF. The CDR3 bases are TGCAGCGTTGTAGGGATCCAAGAGACCCAGTACTTC.